The rows below give T cell receptor beta chains drawn from one sample of a study of blood T cells in healthy people across ages. TCRdb used MiXCR to reprocess the 5' RACE reads, holding one entry per CDR3 protein. This table has around 870,000 distinct CDR3 sequences, about 28% appearing once. Sequenced material: blood. These receptors all stem from a woman at least 80 years old in good health. The CDR3 runs from the conserved cysteine through the conserved F or W. The D gene is left open where the match is weak. Not every row has a clone size; where given, it reads once, few, many or a size class.

>TRBV29-1|NA|few|TRBJ1-1
CSVAESGAFF
TGCAGCGTGGCCGAATCCGGAGCTTTCTTT
>TRBV20-1|TRBD1|many|TRBJ2-3
CSVLGMDRAADTQYF
TGCAGTGTTCTGGGGATGGACAGGGCGGCAGATACGCAGTATTTT
>TRBV29-1|NA|few|TRBJ2-3
CSVEISGDTQYF
TGCAGCGTTGAAATATCCGGAGATACGCAGTATTTT
>TRBV20-1|NA|many|TRBJ1-6
CSAREQGRQGSPLHF
TGCAGTGCTAGAGAACAGGGAAGGCAAGGTTCACCCCTCCACTTT
>TRBV21-1|NA|NA|TRBJ2-2
CASNPWQLGTGELFF
TGTGCCAGCAACCCTTGGCAACTAGGCACCGGGGAGCTGTTTTTT
>TRBV6-2/TRBV6-3|NA|many|TRBJ2-7
CASSYPQAYEQYF
TGTGCCAGCAGTTACCCACAGGCCTACGAGCAGTACTTC
>TRBV11-2|TRBD1|many|TRBJ1-6
CASSGRQGTPLHF
TGTGCCAGCAGCGGCAGACAGGGGACACCCCTCCACTTT
>TRBV5-1|NA|many|TRBJ2-5
CASSPGTVLYQETQYF
TGCGCCAGCAGCCCCGGGACCGTTCTGTACCAAGAGACCCAGTACTTC
>TRBV20-1|NA|NA|TRBJ1-5
CSALTGDNQPQHF
TGCAGTGCCTTAACAGGAGACAATCAGCCCCAGCATTTT
>TRBV6-5|NA|few|TRBJ1-1
CASSDHDGSEAFF
TGTGCCAGCAGCGACCACGACGGCTCAGAAGCTTTCTTT
>TRBV20-1|NA|few|TRBJ2-7
CSASPMDGNEQYF
TGCAGTGCTAGTCCGATGGATGGCAACGAGCAGTACTTC
>TRBV20-1|NA|many|TRBJ2-3
CSARAGGTDTQYF
TGCAGTGCTAGAGCCGGGGGTACGGATACGCAGTATTTT
>TRBV4-2|NA|few|TRBJ1-5
CASSQEVTQIGSQPQHF
TGTGCCAGCAGCCAAGAGGTGACCCAGATTGGAAGCCAGCCCCAGCATTTT
>TRBV29-1|NA|many|TRBJ1-2
CSVKGLTPNYGYTF
TGCAGCGTTAAAGGCCTCACCCCTAACTATGGCTACACCTTC
>TRBV7-2|TRBD1|NA|TRBJ1-4
CASSLVRGTGSTNEKLFF
TGTGCCAGCAGCTTAGTCCGGGGGACAGGGTCCACTAATGAAAAACTGTTTTTT
>TRBV10-1|NA|few|TRBJ2-3
CASSESTGIDTQYF
TGCGCCAGCAGTGAGTCCACAGGGATAGATACGCAGTATTTT
>TRBV7-2|TRBD2|NA|TRBJ2-4
CASSPGGPNIQYF
TGTGCCAGCAGCCCGGGGGGACCAAACATTCAGTACTTC